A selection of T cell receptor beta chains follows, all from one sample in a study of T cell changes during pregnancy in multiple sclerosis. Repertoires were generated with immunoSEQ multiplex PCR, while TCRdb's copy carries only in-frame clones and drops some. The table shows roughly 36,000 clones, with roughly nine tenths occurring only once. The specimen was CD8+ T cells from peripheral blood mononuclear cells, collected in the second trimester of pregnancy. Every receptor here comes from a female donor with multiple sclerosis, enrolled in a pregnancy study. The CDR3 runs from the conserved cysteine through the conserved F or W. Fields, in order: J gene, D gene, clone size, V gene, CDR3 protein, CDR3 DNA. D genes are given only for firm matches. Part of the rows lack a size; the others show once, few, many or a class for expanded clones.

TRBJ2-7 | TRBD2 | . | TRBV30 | CAWSFIAGGEQYF | TGTGCCTGGAGTTTTATAGCGGGAGGCGAGCAGTACTTC
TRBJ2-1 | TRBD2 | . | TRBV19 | CASSTETSGGEEDNEQFF | TGTGCCAGTAGTACCGAGACTAGCGGGGGCGAAGAAGACAATGAGCAGTTCTTC
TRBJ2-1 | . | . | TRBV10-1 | CAGRGDNEQFF | TGCGCCGGGAGGGGGGACAATGAGCAGTTCTTC
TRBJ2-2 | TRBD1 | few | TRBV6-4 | CASSDNGQGNTGELFF | TGTGCCAGCAGTGACAATGGACAGGGGAACACCGGGGAGCTGTTTTTT
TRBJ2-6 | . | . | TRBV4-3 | CASSQERILASGANVLTF | TGCGCCAGCAGCCAAGAACGTATCCTAGCTTCTGGGGCCAACGTCCTGACTTTC
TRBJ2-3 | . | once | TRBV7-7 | CASSLGSGSTDTQYF | TGTGCCAGCAGCTTAGGGAGCGGAAGCACAGATACGCAGTATTTT
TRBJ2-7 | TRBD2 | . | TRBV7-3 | CASSRGGVWCEQYF | TGTGCCAGCAGCCGCGGGGGGGTTTGGTGCGAGCAGTACTTC
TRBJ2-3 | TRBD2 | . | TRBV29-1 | CSVVGTSGGGDTQYF | TGCAGCGTTGTAGGGACTAGCGGGGGGGGCGATACGCAGTATTTT
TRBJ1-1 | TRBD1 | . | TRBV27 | CASSQLRTGGMNTEAFF | TGTGCCAGCAGTCAACTCCGGACAGGGGGTATGAACACTGAAGCTTTCTTT
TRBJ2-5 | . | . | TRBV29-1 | CSARRETQYF | TGCAGCGCCCGTCGGGAGACCCAGTACTTC
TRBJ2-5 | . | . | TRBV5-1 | CASSRRTEETQYF | TGCGCCAGCAGCCGACGGACTGAAGAGACCCAGTACTTC
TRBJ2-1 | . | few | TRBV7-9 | CASSAQSGTSYNEQFF | TGTGCCAGCAGCGCACAGAGCGGTACCTCCTACAATGAGCAGTTCTTC
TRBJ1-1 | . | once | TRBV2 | CASSEARWRWGTEAFF | TGTGCCAGCAGTGAAGCACGATGGAGGTGGGGCACTGAAGCTTTCTTT
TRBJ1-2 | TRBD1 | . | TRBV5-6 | CASSLWTGDPGYTF | TGTGCCAGCAGCTTGTGGACAGGGGATCCTGGCTACACCTTC
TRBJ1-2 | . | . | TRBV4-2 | CASSQDQAGGNYGYTF | TGTGCCAGCAGCCAAGATCAGGCCGGCGGGAACTATGGCTACACCTTC
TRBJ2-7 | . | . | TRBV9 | CASSVEGVPYEQYF | TGTGCCAGCAGCGTAGAGGGAGTCCCCTACGAGCAGTACTTC
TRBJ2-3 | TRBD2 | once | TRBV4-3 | CASSQGVGTSGASTDTQYF | TGCGCCAGCAGCCAAGGGGTCGGGACTAGCGGGGCTAGCACAGATACGCAGTATTTT
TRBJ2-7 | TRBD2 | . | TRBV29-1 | CSVEGTSGDYEQYF | TGCAGCGTTGAAGGGACTAGCGGGGACTACGAGCAGTACTTC
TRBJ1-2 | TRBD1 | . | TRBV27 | CASSLSDRGNGYTF | TGTGCCAGCAGTTTATCCGACAGGGGGAATGGCTACACCTTC
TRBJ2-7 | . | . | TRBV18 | CAGGKVKPTYEQYF | TGTGCCGGGGGCAAGGTCAAGCCAACCTACGAGCAGTACTTC
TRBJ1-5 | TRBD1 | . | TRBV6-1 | CASREQGLNNQPQHF | TGTGCCAGCAGAGAACAGGGGCTAAACAATCAGCCCCAGCATTTT
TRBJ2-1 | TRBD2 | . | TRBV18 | CASSLGEGISYNEQFF | TGTGCCAGCTCCCTAGGGGAGGGGATCTCCTACAATGAGCAGTTCTTC
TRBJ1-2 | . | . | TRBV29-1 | CSAYRAKRPYGYTF | TGCAGCGCTTACAGGGCGAAAAGACCCTATGGCTACACCTTC
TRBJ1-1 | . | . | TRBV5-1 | CASSLSTATEAFF | TGCGCCAGCAGCTTAAGTACAGCCACTGAAGCTTTCTTT
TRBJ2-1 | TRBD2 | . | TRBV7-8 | CASSYPNRAGGLNEQFF | TGTGCCAGCAGCTACCCTAACCGGGCGGGAGGGTTAAATGAGCAGTTCTTC
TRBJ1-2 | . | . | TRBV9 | CASSVDSNYGYTF | TGTGCCAGCAGCGTAGACAGTAACTATGGCTACACCTTC